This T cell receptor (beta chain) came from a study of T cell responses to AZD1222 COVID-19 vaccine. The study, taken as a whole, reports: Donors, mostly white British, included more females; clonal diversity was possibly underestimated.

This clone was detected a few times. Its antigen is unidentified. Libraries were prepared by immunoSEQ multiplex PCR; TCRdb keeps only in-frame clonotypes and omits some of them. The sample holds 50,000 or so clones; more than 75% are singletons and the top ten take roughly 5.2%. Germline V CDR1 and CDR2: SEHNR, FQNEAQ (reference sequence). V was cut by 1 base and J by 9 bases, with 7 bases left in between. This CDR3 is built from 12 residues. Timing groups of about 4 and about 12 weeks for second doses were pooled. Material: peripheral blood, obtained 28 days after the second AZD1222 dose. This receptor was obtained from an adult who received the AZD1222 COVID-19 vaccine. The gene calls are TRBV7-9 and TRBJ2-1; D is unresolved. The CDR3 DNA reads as TGTGCCAGCAGCTTAGGGCTAGGTGAGCAGTTCTTC. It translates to CASSLGLGEQFF.